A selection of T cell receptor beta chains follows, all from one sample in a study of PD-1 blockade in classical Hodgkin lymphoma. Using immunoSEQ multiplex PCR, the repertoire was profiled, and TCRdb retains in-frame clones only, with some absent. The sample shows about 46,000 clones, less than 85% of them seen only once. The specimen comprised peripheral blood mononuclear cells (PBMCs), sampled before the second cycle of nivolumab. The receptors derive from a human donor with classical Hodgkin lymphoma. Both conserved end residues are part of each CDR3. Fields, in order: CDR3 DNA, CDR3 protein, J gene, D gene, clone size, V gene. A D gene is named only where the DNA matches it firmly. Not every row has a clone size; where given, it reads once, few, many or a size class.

cdr3_nt: TGTGCCAGCAGGGGGGATCGTGGGCCGAAAGAGACCCAGTACTTC
cdr3_aa: CASRGDRGPKETQYF
j_call: TRBJ2-5
d_call: NA
clone_size: NA
v_call: TRBV2

cdr3_nt: TGCGCCAGCAGCTTAGGGTCTGGAAACACCATATATTTT
cdr3_aa: CASSLGSGNTIYF
j_call: TRBJ1-3
d_call: NA
clone_size: NA
v_call: TRBV5-1

cdr3_nt: TGCGCCAGCAGTGAGTCGAACCCCGCCGAGCAGTACTTC
cdr3_aa: CASSESNPAEQYF
j_call: TRBJ2-7
d_call: NA
clone_size: NA
v_call: TRBV10-2

cdr3_nt: TGTGCCAGCAGCCACCGGGACACTTTCTACGAGCAGTACTTC
cdr3_aa: CASSHRDTFYEQYF
j_call: TRBJ2-7
d_call: NA
clone_size: NA
v_call: TRBV7-9

cdr3_nt: TGTGCCAGCAGCGTAGAAGTTAGCGGGGGGCTTAGGATCGATGAGCAGTTCTTC
cdr3_aa: CASSVEVSGGLRIDEQFF
j_call: TRBJ2-1
d_call: TRBD2
clone_size: NA
v_call: TRBV9

cdr3_nt: TGTGCCAGCAGTTTACTAGCCATGACCCAGTACTTC
cdr3_aa: CASSLLAMTQYF
j_call: TRBJ2-5
d_call: NA
clone_size: NA
v_call: TRBV28

cdr3_nt: TGTGCCAGCAGTACAGGGCTCTCCTACGAGCAGTACTTC
cdr3_aa: CASSTGLSYEQYF
j_call: TRBJ2-7
d_call: NA
clone_size: once
v_call: TRBV6-1

cdr3_nt: TGTGCCAGCTCACGCAACAGGTACTCAATTCTCTCTGGAAACACCATATATTTT
cdr3_aa: CASSRNRYSILSGNTIYF
j_call: TRBJ1-3
d_call: NA
clone_size: NA
v_call: TRBV18

cdr3_nt: TGTGCCAGCAGCGCGACGGGGGGGTCGCGCCTTAACTTC
cdr3_aa: CASSATGGSRLNF
j_call: TRBJ2-5
d_call: TRBD2
clone_size: NA
v_call: TRBV9

cdr3_nt: TGTGCCAGTAGTATCCTAACAGGGGGCAGTCAGCCCCAGCATTTT
cdr3_aa: CASSILTGGSQPQHF
j_call: TRBJ1-5
d_call: TRBD1
clone_size: once
v_call: TRBV19